This T cell receptor beta chain was identified during a study of human T cells and chemical hapten exposure. TCRdb redid the calling of the RACE reads with MiXCR, one entry per CDR3 protein. The top ten clones hold about 5% of a sample with about 350,000 distinct CDR3 sequences, about 6.3% of them seen once. This clonotype was counted between two and nine times. Time point meaning: patch test 2, 6 weeks after DPC sensitization. Treatment specified: therapeutic diphenylcyclopropenone sensitization with weekly scalp DPC. Germline CDR1 reads SQVTM; CDR2 reads ANQGSEA. Trimming cost V 6 bases and J 2 bases; bases outside gene matches: 6. The CDR3 loop spans 14 amino acids.

The V gene is TRBV29-1, the J gene TRBJ2-1, with 8 positions matching TRBD1. Sequenced here: whole blood, sampled in connection with sensitization to the hapten diphenylcyclopropenone (DPC). The source is a woman aged 18-29 years with alopecia areata. Some clones in this sample may be carry-over from other donors' samples. CDR3 bases: TGCAGCGTAGATACAGGGGGACCCTACAATGAGCAGTTCTTC. Translated, it gives CSVDTGGPYNEQFF.